The 25 T cell receptor beta chains in this list originate from one sample, sequenced in a study of cytomegalovirus exposure and HLA in healthy donors (dated by TCRdb to 2017 to 2019). Libraries were constructed by the immunoSEQ multiplex PCR assay. The multiplex PCR relied on a mix of 60 forward primers for TCR Vbeta segments and 13 reverse primers for TCR Jbeta segments. Not all clones reach the TCRdb copy of this immuneACCESS table, which keeps in-frame sequences only. Checked studies attribute under half of the gap to unresolved V genes and leave the rest unexplained. The sample table holds fewer than 200,000 clones, of which less than 75% were seen once. The ten largest make up 1.5% of the sample. The material sequenced was PBMCs. Every receptor here comes from a girl aged 10 to 17 in good health and CMV-seronegative.

J is TRBJ1-4 and V is TRBV5-1; D is ambiguous. Deletions cut 1 base from V and 0 bases from J, with 7 bases between. Germline CDR1 and CDR2: SGHRS and YFSETQ. The CDR3 covers 15 residues. CDR3 coding DNA: TGCGCCAGCAGCTTGCGGGGTGCAACTAATGAAAAACTGTTTTTT. It is translated as CASSLRGATNEKLFF.

The V and J genes are TRBV6-1 and TRBJ1-1, with a possible D match to TRBD1 (6 bases). The V gene lost 6 bases and the J gene lost 3 bases, with 17 bases spanning the gap. Germline CDR1 reads MNHNS; CDR2 reads SASEGT. This CDR3 has 15 residues. The CDR3 region is CASSTGGRGDTEAFF. The CDR3 region has the DNA TGTGCCAGCAGCACCGGGGGCCGGGGGGACACTGAAGCTTTCTTT.

This chain joins TRBV5-4 and TRBJ2-3, with TRBD2 matching 7 bases. The CDR3 is made up of 15 amino acids. J lost 2 bases, V lost 2 bases, and 5 bases had no gene match. Germline values: CDR1 SGHNT, CDR2 YYREEE (reference sequence). The CDR3 coding sequence is TGTGCCAGCAGCTTTTCTAGCGGCGCCACAGATACGCAGTATTTT. It yields the protein CASSFSSGATDTQYF.

This clone came up a few times. This chain connects TRBV7-9 to TRBJ2-6; a possible D gene is TRBD2 (6 bases). This CDR3 region has 16 residues. Germline-derived CDR1 and CDR2 are SEHNR and FQNEAQ (reference sequence). Trimming pared 6 bases from V and 1 base from J, leaving 13 bases between. CDR3 region: CASSFSGMSGANVLTF. CDR3 DNA sequence: TGTGCCAGCAGTTTTAGCGGAATGTCTGGGGCCAACGTCCTGACTTTC.

This clone was seen a single time. The chain couples TRBV9 to TRBJ2-7, with D unresolved. The CDR3 is 13 amino acids. Trimming removed 0 bases from V and 7 bases from J, with 11 bases in between. CDR1 SGDLS and CDR2 YYNGEE come from the germline V gene. CDR3 protein: CASSVGGIREQYF. In DNA, the CDR3 is TGTGCCAGCAGCGTAGGAGGTATTCGGGAGCAGTACTTC.

The chain combines TRBV6-1 with TRBJ1-4, with D perhaps TRBD1 (6 bases). The CDR3 sequence is 13 residues long. CDR1 is MNHNS, CDR2 SASEGT, per germline. The V and J ends lost 5 bases and 3 bases respectively, with 7 bases between them. The CDR3 region is CASSRQANEKLFF. The DNA for the CDR3 is TGTGCCAGCAGTAGACAGGCTAATGAAAAACTGTTTTTT.

This clone appeared once. The genes are TRBV28 and TRBJ2-7; 8 bases line up with TRBD2. Germline lookup yields CDR1 MDHEN and CDR2 SYDVKM. The V segment lost 3 bases and the J segment 6 bases; nucleotides outside the gene matches: 7. This CDR3 is 14 amino acids long. CDR3 nucleotide sequence: TGTGCCAGCAGTTTTGACGGGGGGGCCGGCGAGCAGTACTTC. As protein: CASSFDGGAGEQYF.

The V call is TRBV4-1, the J call TRBJ2-7, with 9 bases matching TRBD2. Germline CDR1 reads MGHRA; CDR2 reads YSYEKL. V shed 4 bases, J shed 4 bases, and the junction held 5 bases outside the gene matches. The CDR3 is 14 residues long. CDR3 residues: CASSLVAGAYEQYF. The DNA for the CDR3 is TGCGCCAGCAGCCTGGTAGCGGGGGCTTACGAGCAGTACTTC.

V and J are TRBV6-1 and TRBJ1-2; TRBD1 matches 7 bases. Germline V gene lookup returns CDR1 MNHNS and CDR2 SASEGT. The CDR3 covers 15 residues. V gave up 8 bases and J gave up 7 bases; unmatched junction bases: 16. The CDR3 loop is CASASATDRAAGYTF. Here the CDR3 DNA reads TGTGCCAGCGCTTCGGCTACCGACAGGGCAGCTGGCTACACCTTC.

A single count supports this clone. One junction end disagrees with the germline gene, perhaps due to a read error. The V gene is TRBV6-1, the J gene TRBJ2-7; possible D gene TRBD1, 6 bases. CDR3 length: 14 residues. CDR1 and CDR2 (germline): MNHNS, SASEGT. The CDR3 coding sequence is TGTGCCAGCAGTGAAGTACAGGGATCCTACGAGCAGCACTTC. Encoded protein: CASSEVQGSYEQHF.

The rearrangement joins TRBV23-1 to TRBJ1-1; possible D gene TRBD1, 5 bases. TRBV23-1 is placed among ORFs of uncertain function. The CDR3 has 14 residues. The germline V and J ends were trimmed by 0 bases and 5 bases, with 10 bases remaining between them. CDR3 in DNA: TGCGCCAGCAGTCAATCGGGCAGGGCGACTGAAGCTTTCTTT. This translates into CASSQSGRATEAFF.

This clone turned up a few times. The chain links TRBV6-5 to TRBJ1-1; 7 nucleotides agree with TRBD1. The CDR3 loop spans 14 amino acids. The V and J ends lost 3 bases and 10 bases, in that order; junction bases with no gene match: 11. Germline assignment: CDR1 MNHEY and CDR2 SVGAGI. CDR3 sequence reads: CASSYWTGSKGAFF. The CDR3 DNA sequence: TGTGCCAGCAGTTATTGGACAGGATCAAAGGGAGCTTTCTTT.

The V and J genes are TRBV11-2 and TRBJ2-6; D ambiguous. CDR3 length: 14 amino acids. Trimming removed 5 bases at V and 0 bases at J, with 5 bases between. Germline values: CDR1 SGHAT, CDR2 FQNNGV. The CDR3 reads CASSKLSGANVLTF. The DNA of the CDR3 is TGTGCCAGCAGCAAGCTCTCTGGGGCCAACGTCCTGACTTTC.

This clone appeared a single time. This chain links TRBV6-1 with TRBJ2-1; D is possibly TRBD1 (6 bases). Germline V gives CDR1 MNHNS, CDR2 SASEGT. The germline V and J ends were trimmed by 6 bases and 5 bases, with 14 bases remaining between them. This CDR3 spans 14 amino acids. The CDR3: CASRPGQPHNEQFF. In nucleotides, the CDR3 is TGTGCCAGCAGGCCAGGACAGCCCCACAATGAGCAGTTCTTC.

J is TRBJ2-3 and V is TRBV28; maybe TRBD1 (5 bases). V gave up 8 bases and J gave up 2 bases, with 14 bases separating them. The CDR3 sequence is 14 residues long. Germline CDR1 and CDR2: MDHEN and SYDVKM. The CDR3, as DNA: TGTGCCAGCGCGCTACCGACAGTCACAGATACGCAGTATTTT. This encodes CASALPTVTDTQYF.

A few counts support this clone. The chain has TRBV4-1 and TRBJ1-2; perhaps TRBD1 as D (5 bases). Deletions cut 1 base from V and 4 bases from J, with 13 bases between. CDR3 length: 15 amino acids. Germline CDR1 and CDR2: MGHRA and YSYEKL. CDR3 in amino acids: CASSQVGDFLYGYTF. The CDR3 DNA follows: TGCGCCAGCAGCCAAGTGGGGGACTTCCTCTATGGCTACACCTTC.

The chain is built from TRBV2 and TRBJ1-2; TRBD1 might be the D (5 bases). The CDR3 contains 14 residues. Trimming stripped 3 bases from V and 4 bases from J, with 12 bases between. Germline CDR1 and CDR2: SNHLY and FYNNEI. The DNA for the CDR3 is TGTGCCAGCAGTGAGGCTAACGACAGCTATGGCTACACCTTC. It codes for CASSEANDSYGYTF.

The chain links TRBV7-8 to TRBJ1-5, with D perhaps TRBD1 (5 bases). CDR3 length: 15 residues. Trimming stripped 1 base from V and 4 bases from J, with 11 bases between. Germline V gene data show CDR1 as SGHVS and CDR2 as FQNEAQ. CDR3 bases: TGTGCCAGCAGCTTAGAAGGCAGGGCGAATCAGCCCCAGCATTTT. It is translated as CASSLEGRANQPQHF.

The chain couples TRBV5-4 to TRBJ1-2; unclear D gene. V lost 4 bases and J 7 bases, leaving 11 bases between the germline ends. This CDR3 has 12 residues. CDR1 and CDR2 from the germline V gene are SGHNT and YYREEE (reference sequence). DNA of the CDR3: TGTGCCAGCAGCCACCCCGGAGGTGGCTACACCTTC. It translates to CASSHPGGGYTF.

The chain is built from TRBV5-6 and TRBJ2-7; possible D gene TRBD1, 5 bases. Looked up from germline, CDR1 is SGHDT and CDR2 is YYEEEE. Trimming stripped 3 bases from V and 3 bases from J, with 10 bases between. This CDR3 has 13 residues. This chain's CDR3 is CASSSDSYYEQYF. In nucleotides, the CDR3 is TGTGCCAGCAGCTCCGACAGTTACTACGAGCAGTACTTC. The whole variable domain, remainder taken from reference TRBV5-6 and TRBJ2-7, is DAGVTQSPTHLIKTRGQQVTLRCSPKSGHDTVSWYQQALGQGPQFIFQYYEEEERQRGNFPDRFSGHQFPNYSSELNVNALLLGDSALYLCASSSDSYYEQYFGPGTRLTVT.

The CDR3 region is CASTERESNQPQHF. The CDR3 coding sequence is TGTGCCAGCACCGAAAGGGAGAGCAATCAGCCCCAGCATTTT. V gene TRBV6-1 combines with J gene TRBJ1-5; D is uncertain. The CDR3 has 14 residues. V shed 7 bases and J shed 1 base, with 11 bases lying between them. Per the germline V gene, CDR1 is MNHNS and CDR2 is SASEGT.

This sequence joins TRBV5-8 and TRBJ1-2; D is ambiguous. Between the trimmed V and J ends, which lost 0 bases and 3 bases, there was a span of 15 bases. The CDR3 is 16 amino acids. CDR1 is SGHTS and CDR2 is YDEGEE in the germline V gene. The CDR3 reads CASSLGTRSPYYGYTF. The DNA of the CDR3 is TGTGCCAGCAGCTTGGGGACTCGGAGCCCCTACTATGGCTACACCTTC.

The gene calls are TRBV9 and TRBJ1-6; 9 nucleotides agree with TRBD1. CDR1 is SGDLS and CDR2 is YYNGEE in the germline V gene. V lost 6 bases, J lost 7 bases, and 8 bases stayed unmatched. The CDR3 is 15 amino acids. The CDR3 region has the DNA TGTGCCAGCACGACCGGGACAGGGTCAAATTCACCCCTCCACTTT. Translation: CASTTGTGSNSPLHF.

The V call is TRBV19, the J call TRBJ2-5, with D maybe TRBD1 (6 bases). Germline lookup yields CDR1 LNHDA and CDR2 SQIVND (reference sequence). V gave up 5 bases and J gave up 5 bases, with 12 bases separating them. The CDR3 contains 13 residues. The CDR3 sequence is CASSFQGRETQYF. The CDR3 DNA sequence: TGTGCCAGTAGTTTCCAGGGGCGGGAGACCCAGTACTTC.

This chain uses TRBV18 with TRBJ2-5; 7 bases are a match to TRBD2. CDR1 KGHSH and CDR2 LQKENI come from the germline V gene. CDR3 length equals 13 residues. Trimming removed 1 base from V and 4 bases from J; junction bases left unmatched: 0. Here the CDR3 DNA reads TGTGCCAGCTCACCACGCGGGGGAGAGACCCAGTACTTC. The encoded protein is CASSPRGGETQYF.